One and the same sample provided the 12 T cell receptor beta chains below, sequenced in a study of blood T cell repertoires in COVID-19. Produced via immunoSEQ multiplex PCR; TCRdb's table is partial and in-frame only. The profile shows under 300,000 clones, less than 90% of them singletons. The sample consisted of peripheral blood. The receptors originated from a woman aged 40 to 49 who had recovered from COVID-19.

V and J are TRBV6-4 and TRBJ2-5, with TRBD2 matching 12 bases. Germline V gene lookup returns CDR1 MRHNA and CDR2 SNTAGT. CDR3 length: 15 residues. V shed 5 bases and J 1 base; nucleotides not matched to a gene: 2. The CDR3 loop is CASSTGLAGQETQYF. For the CDR3, the DNA is TGTGCCAGCAGTACGGGACTAGCGGGCCAAGAGACCCAGTACTTC.

V gene TRBV29-1 combines with J gene TRBJ1-2, with TRBD1 matching over 7 bases. This CDR3 contains 15 residues. The junction had 12 bases not matched to a gene; V was cut back by 4 bases and J by 4 bases. The germline gives CDR1 SQVTM, CDR2 ANQGSEA. CDR3 residues: CSVGNLGTDSYGYTF. CDR3 in DNA: TGCAGCGTTGGCAATCTCGGGACAGACTCCTATGGCTACACCTTC. The whole variable domain, remainder taken from reference TRBV29-1 and TRBJ1-2, is SAVISQKPSRDICQRGTSLTIQCQVDSQVTMMFWYRQQPGQSLTLIATANQGSEATYESGFVIDKFPISRPNLTFSTLTVSNMSPEDSSIYLCSVGNLGTDSYGYTFGSGTRLTVV.

The genes are TRBV25-1 and TRBJ2-7; TRBD1 matches at 7 bases. CDR1 MGHDK and CDR2 SYGVNS come from the germline V gene. The CDR3 is 15 amino acids. V was clipped by 4 bases and J by 6 bases; unmatched bases: 12. CDR3 residues: CASSGTGQRNSEQYF. The CDR3, as DNA: TGTGCCAGCAGTGGCACGGGACAGCGCAATAGCGAGCAGTACTTC.

The chain combines TRBV19 with TRBJ2-5; D may be TRBD2 (6 bases). V lost 6 bases, J lost 2 bases, and 13 bases lay in between. The V gene's germline CDR1 is LNHDA and CDR2 SQIVND (reference sequence). This CDR3 is 14 amino acids long. In DNA, the CDR3 is TGTGCCAGTAGAAAATCTAGCGCACAAGAGACCCAGTACTTC. The encoded protein is CASRKSSAQETQYF.

The chain is built from TRBV7-2 and TRBJ1-5; D is unclear. This CDR3 contains 13 residues. Germline CDR1 is SGHTA and CDR2 is FQGNSA. V shed 3 bases and J shed 2 bases, with 5 bases lying between them. The chain's CDR3 is CASSLSGNQPQHF. As DNA, the CDR3 is TGTGCCAGCAGCTTGTCCGGCAATCAGCCCCAGCATTTT.

This chain joins TRBV5-6 and TRBJ2-1; TRBD1 agrees at 7 bases. The J segment lost 7 bases and the V segment lost 0 bases, leaving 4 bases of the junction unmatched. The length of the CDR3 is 14 residues. Germline V gene lookup returns CDR1 SGHDT and CDR2 YYEEEE. The CDR3 reads CASSLEQGMNEQFF. The CDR3 coding sequence is TGTGCCAGCAGCTTGGAACAGGGGATGAATGAGCAGTTCTTC. The complete variable domain, with remaining parts taken from reference TRBV5-6 and TRBJ2-1, reads DAGVTQSPTHLIKTRGQQVTLRCSPKSGHDTVSWYQQALGQGPQFIFQYYEEEERQRGNFPDRFSGHQFPNYSSELNVNALLLGDSALYLCASSLEQGMNEQFFGPGTRLTVL.

The chain is built from TRBV5-4 and TRBJ2-1; 7 bases align to TRBD1. Germline trimming cut 3 bases from V and 7 bases from J; bases unmatched to any gene: 4. CDR1 is SGHNT, CDR2 YYREEE, per germline (reference sequence). The CDR3 is made up of 13 amino acids. The CDR3 DNA follows: TGTGCCAGCAGCTACAGGGGTGAAAATGAGCAGTTCTTC. Translating gives CASSYRGENEQFF.

V gene TRBV4-1 combines with J gene TRBJ1-1; D is unclear. There are 15 residues in the CDR3. Trimming took 7 bases from V and 0 from J, leaving 15 bases between them. Germline CDR1 and CDR2: MGHRA and YSYEKL. Written as DNA, the CDR3 is TGCGCCAGCACTCCTACGTACAGCATGAACACTGAAGCTTTCTTT. Its translation: CASTPTYSMNTEAFF.

V gene TRBV7-9 combines with J gene TRBJ2-5; TRBD1 matches at 10 bases. The V gene's germline CDR1 is SEHNR and CDR2 FQNEAQ (reference sequence). Unmatched junction bases numbered 3, after V lost 6 bases and J lost 5 bases. This CDR3 is built from 13 residues. As DNA, the CDR3 is TGTGCCAGCAGTAAGGACAGGGGGGAGACCCAGTACTTC. Residues: CASSKDRGETQYF.

The gene calls are TRBV5-1 and TRBJ1-1; tentative D call: TRBD1 (5 bases). Looked up from germline, CDR1 is SGHRS and CDR2 is YFSETQ. The CDR3 contains 16 residues. The V end lost 5 bases, the J end lost 3 bases, and 20 bases lay between the germline ends. The CDR3 loop reads CASSETPGRGYTEAFF. In DNA form, the CDR3 reads TGCGCCAGCAGTGAGACTCCGGGGCGGGGGTACACTGAAGCTTTCTTT.

J is TRBJ2-5 and V is TRBV2, with D unclear. Germline V lookup: CDR1 SNHLY, CDR2 FYNNEI. V lost 7 bases to trimming and J lost 5 bases, with 17 bases between them. CDR3 length: 14 residues. This chain's CDR3 is CASTAPGVVETQYF. Here the CDR3 DNA reads TGTGCCAGCACAGCCCCCGGAGTTGTGGAGACCCAGTACTTC.

This rearrangement joins TRBV4-1 to TRBJ1-3; D uncertain. The CDR3 is 18 residues long. Germline V gene lookup returns CDR1 MGHRA and CDR2 YSYEKL. The germline V and J ends were trimmed by 2 bases and 4 bases, with 21 bases remaining between them. CDR3 residues: CASSQIEAGRPSGNTIYF. The CDR3 nucleotides read TGCGCCAGCAGCCAAATTGAAGCTGGCAGGCCCAGCGGAAACACCATATATTTT.